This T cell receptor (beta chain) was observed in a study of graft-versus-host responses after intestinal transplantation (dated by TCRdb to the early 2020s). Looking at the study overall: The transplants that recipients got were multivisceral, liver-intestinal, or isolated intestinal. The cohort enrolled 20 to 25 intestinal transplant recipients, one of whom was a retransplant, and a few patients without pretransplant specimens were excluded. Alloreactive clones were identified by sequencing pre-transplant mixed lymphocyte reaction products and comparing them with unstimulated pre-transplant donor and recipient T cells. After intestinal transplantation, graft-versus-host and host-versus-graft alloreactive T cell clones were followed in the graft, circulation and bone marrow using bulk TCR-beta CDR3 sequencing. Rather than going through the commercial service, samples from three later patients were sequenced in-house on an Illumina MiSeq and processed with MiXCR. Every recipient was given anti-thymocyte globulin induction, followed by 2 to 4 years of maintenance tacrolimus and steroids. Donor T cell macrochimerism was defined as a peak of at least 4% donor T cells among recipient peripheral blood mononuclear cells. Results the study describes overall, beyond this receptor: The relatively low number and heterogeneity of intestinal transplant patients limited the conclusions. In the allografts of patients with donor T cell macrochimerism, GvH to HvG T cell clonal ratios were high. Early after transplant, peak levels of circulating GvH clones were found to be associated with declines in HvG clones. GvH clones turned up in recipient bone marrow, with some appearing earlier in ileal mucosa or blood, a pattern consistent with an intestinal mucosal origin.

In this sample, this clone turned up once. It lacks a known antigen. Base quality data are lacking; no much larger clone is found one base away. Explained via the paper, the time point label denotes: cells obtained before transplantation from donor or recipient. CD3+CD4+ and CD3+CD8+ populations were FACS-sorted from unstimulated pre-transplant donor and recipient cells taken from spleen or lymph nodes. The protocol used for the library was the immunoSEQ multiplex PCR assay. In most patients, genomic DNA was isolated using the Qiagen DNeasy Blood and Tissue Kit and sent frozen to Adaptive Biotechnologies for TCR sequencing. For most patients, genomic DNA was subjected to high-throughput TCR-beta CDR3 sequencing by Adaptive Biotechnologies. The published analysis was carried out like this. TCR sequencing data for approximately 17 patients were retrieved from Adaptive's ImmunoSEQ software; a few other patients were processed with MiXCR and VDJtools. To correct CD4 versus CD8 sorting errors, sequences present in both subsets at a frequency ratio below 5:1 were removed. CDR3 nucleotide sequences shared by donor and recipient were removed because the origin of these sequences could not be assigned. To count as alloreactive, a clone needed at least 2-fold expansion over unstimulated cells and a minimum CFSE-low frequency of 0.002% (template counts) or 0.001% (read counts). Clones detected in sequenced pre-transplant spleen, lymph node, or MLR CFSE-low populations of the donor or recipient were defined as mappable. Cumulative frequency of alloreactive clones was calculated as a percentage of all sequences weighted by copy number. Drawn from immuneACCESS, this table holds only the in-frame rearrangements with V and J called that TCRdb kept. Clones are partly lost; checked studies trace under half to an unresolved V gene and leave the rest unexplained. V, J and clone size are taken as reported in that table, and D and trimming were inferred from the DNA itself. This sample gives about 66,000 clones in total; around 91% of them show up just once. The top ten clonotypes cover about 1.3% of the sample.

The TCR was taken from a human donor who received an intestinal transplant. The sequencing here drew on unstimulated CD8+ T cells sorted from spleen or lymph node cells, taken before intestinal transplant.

In nucleotide form, the sequence is TGTGCCAGCTCACCATGGGCAGGGGAAGACGGGGAGCTGTTTTTT. The resulting protein is CASSPWAGEDGELFF. The chain is encoded by TRBV18 joined to TRBJ2-2; possibly the D gene is TRBD1, per 6 matching bases. V is shortened by 2 bases, J by 7 bases, and the region joining them spans 14 bases. The germline V gene specifies KGHSH as CDR1 and LQKENI as CDR2. The CDR3 has 15 amino acids, counting the end cysteine and phenylalanine. The kept DNA is CDR3 alone, 45 bases in frame from the first base.